The entry below gives a single T cell receptor beta chain sequence along with its context. Antigen: not known. This record belongs to a study of cytomegalovirus exposure and HLA in healthy donors. Study findings and constraints: Confirmation in vitro established that three CMV-associated chains were specific for CMV antigens. The majority of TCR sequences were rare, yet some public TCRs appeared in many donors.

While unrecorded immune exposures were likely, the donors were nominally healthy when sampled. Both 60 Vbeta primers and 13 Jbeta primers went into the PCR. Repertoires were generated with immunoSEQ multiplex PCR, while TCRdb's copy carries only in-frame clones and drops some. The profile shows 150,000 to 200,000 clones, about 80% of them singletons. Sequencing used PBMCs. The receptor's source is a young man in good health and CMV-seropositive.

The CDR3 reads CASSPGTGVPGDTYNEQFF. The CDR3 DNA sequence: TGTGCCAGCAGCCCCGGGACAGGGGTTCCGGGAGACACCTACAATGAGCAGTTCTTC. The chain carries TRBV7-3 and TRBJ2-1, with 10 bases fitting TRBD1. The germline V gene encodes CDR1 SGHTA and CDR2 FQGTGA. V lost 5 bases, J lost 2 bases, and 15 bases stayed unmatched. This CDR3 is built from 19 residues. The variable domain in full, with the rest retrieved from reference TRBV7-3 and TRBJ2-1, is GAGVSQTPSNKVTEKGKYVELRCDPISGHTALYWYRQSLGQGPEFLIYFQGTGAADDSGLPNDRFFAVRPEGSVSTLKIQRTERGDSAVYLCASSPGTGVPGDTYNEQFFGPGTRLTVL.